Below, 12 T cell receptor beta chains from the same sample are listed, as sequenced in a study of monozygotic twins with inflammatory bowel disease. TCRdb reprocessed the 5' RACE reads and reports one entry per CDR3 protein, with no DNA. This sample lists just over 300,000 distinct CDR3 sequences; its ten largest clones have less than 6.5%. Sequenced sample: blood. These receptors originate from a human donor with ulcerative colitis or Crohn's disease, or a healthy co-twin of an affected twin (not recorded which).

The chain's CDR3 is CASSHPGAVNQPQHF. This chain joins TRBV19 and TRBJ1-5; checking the TCRdb D call of TRBD1 is not possible without DNA. The CDR3 covers 15 residues. CDR1 is LNHDA and CDR2 is SQIVND in the germline V gene (reference sequence).

The chain recombines TRBV2 with TRBJ1-5; TCRdb lists TRBD1, though no DNA is available to test this call. The CDR3 consists of 15 residues. Germline CDR1 reads SNHLY; CDR2 reads FYNNEI. The CDR3 region is CASSDLRQGSQPQHF.

J is TRBJ2-1 and V is TRBV6-5. Germline assignment: CDR1 MNHEY and CDR2 SVGAGI. This CDR3 comprises 13 residues. Here the CDR3 reads CASSSYYYNEQFF.

The chain carries TRBV6-2 or TRBV6-3 and TRBJ2-1. CDR1 and CDR2 from the germline V gene are MNHEY and SVGEGT. The CDR3 is made up of 15 amino acids. CDR3: CASSYIQEIYNEQFF.

The CDR3 sequence is CASSSRSSGTNGELFF. The V gene is TRBV27, the J gene TRBJ2-2; with no DNA, the TCRdb D assignment of TRBD2 cannot be verified. This CDR3 is built from 16 residues. Germline CDR1 is MNHEY and CDR2 is SMNVEV (reference sequence).

V gene TRBV19 combines with J gene TRBJ2-6; the D call from TCRdb, TRBD2, cannot be confirmed without DNA. CDR1 is LNHDA, CDR2 SQIVND, per germline (reference sequence). This CDR3 spans 16 amino acids. CDR3 sequence: CASSGASSSGANVLTF.

This chain connects TRBV7-9 to TRBJ1-1; as DNA is missing, the TRBD1 call by TCRdb cannot be tested. Germline values: CDR1 SEHNR, CDR2 FQNEAQ (reference sequence). The CDR3 totals 14 residues. This CDR3 reads CASSLRDTNTEAFF.

The CDR3 sequence is CAWSLQLNEQFF. This chain links TRBV30 with TRBJ2-1; there is no DNA to check the TCRdb D call of TRBD2. Germline assignment: CDR1 GTSNPN and CDR2 SVGIG (reference sequence). This CDR3 has 12 amino acids.

This chain connects TRBV11-1 to TRBJ2-2. CDR1 and CDR2 (germline): SGHAT, FQDESV (reference sequence). The CDR3 length is 15 residues. The CDR3 here is CASSGRKSIAGELFF.

The rearrangement joins TRBV7-8 to TRBJ1-1; as DNA is missing, the TRBD1 call by TCRdb cannot be tested. Per germline, CDR1 SGHVS and CDR2 FQNEAQ. The CDR3 has 12 amino acids. This chain's CDR3 is CASSFNRGQAFF.

CDR3 loop: CASSYSKAAADTQYF. V is TRBV6-5 and J is TRBJ2-3. Germline V lookup: CDR1 MNHEY, CDR2 SVGAGI. The CDR3 covers 15 residues.

The chain has TRBV19 and TRBJ2-2. The germline V gene encodes CDR1 LNHDA and CDR2 SQIVND (reference sequence). The CDR3 consists of 16 residues. CDR3: CASSIDHPRKTGELFF. Supplemented by reference TRBV19 and TRBJ2-2, the full variable domain reads DGGITQSPKYLFRKEGQNVTLSCEQNLNHDAMYWYRQDPGQGLRLIYYSQIVNDFQKGDIAEGYSVSREKKESFPLTVTSAQKNPTAFYLCASSIDHPRKTGELFFGEGSRLTVL.